The following is a T cell receptor (beta chain) sequence with its context. Antigen unknown. Each PCR replicate from the sorted subsets contained 200 to 250 ng DNA, which is about 30,000 T cell genomes. Authors' methods: In the immunoSEQ data, sequences were junction-only and lacked quality scores, so filtering differed. Assay: immunoSEQ multiplex PCR; the TCRdb copy retains only in-frame clones and omits some. Clone size and the V and J calls come from that table; the DNA yielded D and trimming. Of approximately 500,000 clones listed, roughly 95% were seen once; the top ten hold about 0.054%. The sample belongs to a study of shared clonotypes between healthy human individuals. Study-level background: Donors, aged 18 to 49, were two women and three men. General study findings and limits: Shared across a few donors were roughly 4.8% of the naive CD4 clonotypes.

The CDR3 has 16 amino acids. V dropped 6 bases and J dropped 0 bases, with 18 bases sitting between them. Per germline, CDR1 MDHEN and CDR2 SYDVKM. The clonotype originates from a woman aged 25 to 45 in good health. This rearrangement joins TRBV28 to TRBJ2-7; the D call may be TRBD1 or TRBD2 (5 bases each). The sequenced sample consisted of naive CD4+ T cells sorted from blood. Described subset: CD45RA+ positively selected. CDR3: CASSPRDPPYSYEQYF. The CDR3 DNA reads as TGTGCCAGCAGCCCCCGGGACCCACCATACTCCTACGAGCAGTACTTC. Full variable domain (missing parts from reference TRBV28 and TRBJ2-7): DVKVTQSSRYLVKRTGEKVFLECVQDMDHENMFWYRQDPGLGLRLIYFSYDVKMKEKGDIPEGYSVSREKKERFSLILESASTNQTSMYLCASSPRDPPYSYEQYFGPGTRLTVT.